These 20 T cell receptor beta chains originate from one sample sequenced in a study of tumor and adjacent non-tumor tissue in lung cancer. The library came from three nested PCR rounds adapted from ARM-PCR protocols. TCRdb used MiXCR to reprocess the multiplex PCR reads, holding one entry per CDR3 protein. The sample lists around 140,000 distinct CDR3 sequences; around two thirds were seen once. The template was RNA from unsorted bulk tissue. The material sequenced was lung tumor tissue. These receptors all come from a man in his sixties with small cell lung cancer.

As for this clonotype: Relative to the germline gene, one junction end is altered; a read error may explain this. The rearrangement uses TRBV11-3 and TRBJ2-7, with 8 bases fitting TRBD1. CDR1 and CDR2 from the germline V gene are SGHNT and YENEEA. The CDR3 has 15 residues. The CDR3 here is CANSTNRGSSYEQYF. CDR3 nucleotide sequence: TGTGCCAACAGCACAAACAGGGGGTCGTCCTACGAGCAGTACTTC.

This chain uses TRBV4-1 with TRBJ2-3, with 10 nucleotides matching TRBD2. Germline-derived CDR1 and CDR2 are MGHRA and YSYEKL. Germline trimming cut 1 base from V and 1 base from J; bases unmatched to any gene: 5. The CDR3 contains 17 residues. The CDR3 reads CASSQVLAGDGTDTQYF. The CDR3 DNA reads as TGCGCCAGCAGCCAAGTGCTAGCGGGAGATGGCACAGATACGCAGTATTTT.

The V gene is TRBV11-2, the J gene TRBJ2-3; D perhaps matches TRBD2 (5 bases). This CDR3 contains 13 residues. In germline, CDR1 is SGHAT, CDR2 FQNNGV. The CDR3 nucleotides read TGTGATAGCATCTGGACTCCACCAGATACGCAGTATTTT. This gives the protein CDSIWTPPDTQYF.

Turning to this clonotype: Given a much more abundant clone one base away, this may be a read error. No conserved phenylalanine or tryptophan is present at the end of the CDR3, so a read error is the likely explanation. The rearrangement uses TRBV6-1 and TRBJ1-5; D may be TRBD1 (5 bases). Trimming removed 3 bases at V and 2 bases at J, with 11 bases between. Germline V gene data show CDR1 as MNHNS and CDR2 as SASEGT. The CDR3 covers 15 residues. CDR3 protein: CASSEGGGGNQPQHS. CDR3 DNA: TGTGCCAGCAGTGAGGGGGGAGGGGGCAATCAGCCCCAGCATTCT.

At least ten counts were recorded for this clonotype. This chain joins TRBV20-1 and TRBJ2-5; tentative D call: TRBD2 (7 bases). This CDR3 spans 12 amino acids. Germline loops: CDR1 DFQATT, CDR2 SNEGSKA (reference sequence). Trimming took off 4 bases at V and 2 bases at J, with 8 bases between the two ends. CDR3 DNA: TGCAGTGCTAAGGGGGGGCAAGAGACCCAGTACTTC. It is translated as CSAKGGQETQYF.

With regard to this clonotype: The junction and the germline gene differ at one end; a read error may be behind it. This rearrangement joins TRBV4-1 to TRBJ1-2, with D maybe TRBD1 (6 bases). The CDR3 runs to 14 residues. CDR1 is MGHRA, CDR2 YSYEKL, per germline. The CDR3 loop reads CARSLRAGVGGYAF. The CDR3 nucleotides are TGCGCCAGAAGCCTTAGGGCAGGGGTAGGCGGCTACGCCTTC.

The chain has TRBV5-5 and TRBJ2-3; D not certain. V lost 2 bases, J lost 0 bases, and 16 bases lay in between. The CDR3 consists of 17 residues. Germline V gene data show CDR1 as SGHKS and CDR2 as YYEKEE (reference sequence). CDR3 nucleotides: TGTGCCAGCAGCTTTCTGACCCAAACTCTTAGCACAGATACGCAGTATTTT. Protein sequence: CASSFLTQTLSTDTQYF.

The sample holds a few counts of this clonotype. The chain has TRBV29-1 and TRBJ1-2; D call uncertain. Germline V gene data show CDR1 as SQVTM and CDR2 as ANQGSEA. Trimming left V 0 bases short and J 10 bases short, with 15 bases between. The CDR3 consists of 13 residues. CDR3 sequence (DNA): TGCAGCGTTGAAGATAGAGGGTTTTCTGACTACACCTTC. Translated, it gives CSVEDRGFSDYTF.

As regards this clonotype: One junction end disagrees with the germline gene, perhaps due to a read error. CDR3: CPSSVTSREFYEQYF. CDR3 nucleotides: TGTCCCAGCAGTGTGACTAGTAGGGAGTTTTACGAGCAGTACTTC. The chain couples TRBV11-2 to TRBJ2-7, with D tentatively TRBD2 (6 bases). The CDR3 runs 15 residues. Germline loops: CDR1 SGHAT, CDR2 FQNNGV.

This clonotype showed up just once. Germline and junction disagree at one end, which may indicate a read error. The rearrangement links TRBV10-1 to TRBJ1-1; no firm D call. CDR3 length: 13 residues. Germline-derived CDR1 and CDR2 are WNHNN and SYGVQD (reference sequence). The CDR3 here is CASSATENTEAFF. As DNA, the CDR3 is TGCGCCAGTAGTGCTACGGAAAACACTGAAGCTTTCTTT.

Details on this clonotype: An end of the junction differs from the germline gene, which may be a read error. This chain's CDR3 is CASILGGDSNQPQHF. In DNA, the CDR3 is TGCGCAAGCATCTTGGGCGGGGATAGCAATCAGCCCCAGCATTTT. The chain combines TRBV5-1 with TRBJ1-5; D is uncertain. The CDR3 has 15 amino acids. Germline CDR1 SGHRS, CDR2 YFSETQ.

Turning to this clonotype: A clone one base away is much larger, so this may be a read error. V usage is TRBV6-5 and J usage is TRBJ2-2; no definite D call. The CDR3 covers 14 residues. The germline CDR1 and CDR2 sequences are MNHEY and SVGAGI. The CDR3 loop is CASSYVFNSGELFF. CDR3 nucleotide sequence: TGTGCCAGCAGTTACGTCTTTAACAGCGGGGAGCTGTTTTTT.

Concerning this clonotype: The conserved phenylalanine or tryptophan normally closing the CDR3 is absent here, so this likely arose from a read error. The chain combines TRBV28 with TRBJ2-3; perhaps D is TRBD1 or TRBD2 (5 bases each). Germline V CDR1 and CDR2: MDHEN, SYDVKM. V was trimmed by 9 bases and J by 6 bases, leaving 25 bases between them. This CDR3 region has 16 residues. The CDR3 nucleotides read TGTGCCAGTAGGCCCCAGGGTGTCCGTTCGGGGGATACGCAGTATTTG. Protein sequence: CASRPQGVRSGDTQYL.

The J gene is TRBJ2-1, the V gene TRBV20-1; TRBD2 matches at 7 bases. Germline V gene sequence: CDR1 DFQATT, CDR2 SNEGSKA (reference sequence). This CDR3 is built from 13 residues. The ends lost 4 bases at V and 5 bases at J; junction bases unmatched: 5. The chain's CDR3 is CSAMAGVDNEQFF. For the CDR3, the DNA is TGCAGTGCTATGGCGGGAGTAGACAATGAGCAGTTCTTC.

About this clonotype: This clone may be a read error of a much larger clone one base away. The chain recombines TRBV20-1 with TRBJ2-1; possibly TRBD1 for D (6 bases). The length of the CDR3 is 16 residues. Germline CDR1 reads DFQATT; CDR2 reads SNEGSKA (reference sequence). This CDR3 reads CSASPLGAVQDNDQFF. The CDR3 nucleotides are TGCAGTGCTAGCCCCCTGGGGGCGGTCCAGGACAATGATCAGTTCTTC.

In this sample, this clonotype turned up many times. This chain links TRBV4-1 with TRBJ2-4; no clear D. Germline V gene sequence: CDR1 MGHRA, CDR2 YSYEKL. This CDR3 contains 16 residues. V lost 0 bases, J lost 0 bases, and 9 bases lay in between. The CDR3 sequence: CASSQDGRIAKNIQYF. Here the CDR3 DNA reads TGCGCCAGCAGCCAAGATGGGCGGATAGCCAAAAACATTCAGTACTTC.

This clonotype was recorded many times. This chain connects TRBV29-1 to TRBJ2-1; no definite D call. The CDR3 length is 11 residues. The V and J ends lost 6 bases and 6 bases respectively, with 9 bases between them. From germline, CDR1 is SQVTM and CDR2 ANQGSEA. CDR3 DNA sequence: TGCAGCGTGCGGCCGGCCAATGAGCAGTTCTTC. Translated: CSVRPANEQFF.

This chain links TRBV12-3 or TRBV12-4 with TRBJ1-2; no reliable D call. This CDR3 contains 14 residues. The V end lost 6 bases, the J end lost 2 bases, and 13 bases lay between the germline ends. Written as DNA, the CDR3 is TGTGCCAGCAGACTTCCCGGTGGGAACTATGGCTACACCTTC. This encodes CASRLPGGNYGYTF.

This clonotype was counted a few times. The rearrangement links TRBV20-1 to TRBJ1-5; TRBD1 agrees at 8 bases. After removal of 8 bases from V and 3 bases from J, the junction contained 9 bases not matched to a gene. CDR1 DFQATT and CDR2 SNEGSKA come from the germline V gene (reference sequence). The CDR3 has 14 residues. CDR3 sequence (DNA): TGCAGTACCGTGGACAGGGTAGACAATCAGCCCCAGCATTTT. Protein: CSTVDRVDNQPQHF.

Details on this clonotype: A junction end diverges from the germline sequence, so it may reflect a read error. This chain connects TRBV6-5 to TRBJ2-1; 8 bases align to TRBD2. CDR1 is MNHEY, CDR2 SVGAGI, per germline. The CDR3 extends over 13 amino acids. The chain's CDR3 is CSSSDSGGTSQFF. Written as DNA, the CDR3 is TGTTCCAGTAGTGACTCCGGAGGGACTAGTCAGTTCTTC.